This TCR beta chain was identified during a study of cytomegalovirus exposure and HLA in healthy donors. About the research overall: The 130 or so validation repertoires, a later analysis reported, used the same platform as the 550 to 700 repertoires from the first cohort. Whole-study results and caveats: The tendency of first-cohort TCR clusters to co-occur in the 120 or so validation repertoires was the finding of a later analysis. It was reported that the classifier diagnosed cytomegalovirus status with high specificity and sensitivity in both the original and validation cohorts.

In the case of this clone: No antigen is known for it.

Assay: immunoSEQ multiplex PCR; the TCRdb copy retains only in-frame clones and omits some. Of fewer than 350,000 clones listed, around 87% are singletons. Trimming shortened V by 7 bases and J by 6 bases, and 10 bases separated the two germline ends. Germline-derived CDR1 and CDR2 are SNHLY and FYNNEI. CDR3 length equals 13 residues. The sample comprised PBMCs. The chain joins TRBV2 to TRBJ1-6, with D unresolved. This sequence originates from a woman younger than 35 in good health and CMV-seronegative. The CDR3 sequence: CASMEGFNSPLHF. As DNA, the CDR3 is TGTGCCAGCATGGAGGGATTTAATTCACCCCTCCACTTT. Combining the CDR3 with reference TRBV2 and TRBJ1-6 gives the whole variable domain EPEVTQTPSHQVTQMGQEVILRCVPISNHLYFYWYRQILGQKVEFLVSFYNNEISEKSEIFDDQFSVERPDGSNFTLKIRSTKLEDSAMYFCASMEGFNSPLHFGNGTRLTVT.